Detailed here is one T cell receptor beta chain. This clone's antigen is unknown. The sample belongs to a study of monozygotic twins with inflammatory bowel disease (dated by TCRdb to between 2018 and 2020). As for the study more broadly: The full study comprised some 30 monozygotic twin pairs: nine German pairs (four IBD-concordant, five IBD-discordant) and 19 IBD-discordant Danish pairs. The search for disease-associated traits relied mainly on comparing IBD patients with their genetically identical healthy co-twins within discordant pairs. Each individual had, on average, about 151 000 unique TCRalpha sequences and 181 000 unique TCRbeta sequences available for analysis. The research as a whole found: Compared with healthy twins, IBD patients shared fewer clonotypes with other individuals, and the difference was most pronounced in patients with signs of disease activity. No single strong signal or clonotype linked to IBD turned up in the results, so the idea that one exists was not supported. Distinction between different T cell subtypes could not be achieved in the analysis. TCRbeta repertoire diversity, by inverse Simpson index, was decreased in IBD patients compared with their healthy co-twins. Background noise and inter-individual variability may have been introduced into the repertoires by the differing immunosuppressive treatments among patients. Concordant and discordant twins showed no difference in repertoire similarity, possibly because of limited statistical power.

The CDR3 contains 13 residues, cysteine and phenylalanine counted. DNA for this receptor is not on file. For CDR1 and CDR2, the germline V gene (reference sequence) lists SEHNR and FQNEAQ. Library preparation employed 5' RACE. Preparation of each TCR library used around 3.5 ug of total RNA. cDNA was synthesized with SMARTScribe reverse transcriptase in eight separate reactions per sample. During cDNA synthesis, template switching introduced unique molecular identifiers that contained a 6-nucleotide sample barcode. Two nested PCRs of about 15 and 9 cycles amplified the TCRalpha and TCRbeta cDNA, and bead purification followed each PCR. Before amplification, the cDNA was both treated with uracil DNA-glycosylase and purified with the QIAquick PCR purification kit. The second PCR added Illumina TruSeq-compatible adapters along with sample-specific barcodes. Library quality and concentration were checked on TapeStation and Qubit, and libraries were pooled at around 5 ng each. The pooled libraries were sequenced with 2 x 100 bp reads and custom sequencing primers on an Illumina HiSeq2500 single-index Rapid Run. Processing in the source paper ran as follows. MiGEC version 1.2.6 was used for UMI-based consensus assembly to correct PCR and sequencing errors. MiXCR version 2.1.1 was used for V(D)J alignment, clonotype assembly and CDR3 extraction. To normalise gene usage, clonotype sharing and MAIT/NKT TCR abundance, the top 1000, 10 000 and 20 000 clonotypes in each sample were analysed. Diversity was computed as the inverse Simpson index with the vegan R package after downsampling to 27 000 UMIs. Paired Mann-Whitney U tests were applied to discordant twin pairs, and Benjamini-Hochberg correction was used for multiple testing. TCRdb reanalyzed the reads, keeping one entry per CDR3 protein sequence and omitting DNA. TCRdb, not the original authors, processed these V and J calls. The table held for this sample gives fewer than 400,000 distinct CDR3 sequences. The ten biggest clones cover less than 6.5% of the sample.

A roughly 2.7 ml peripheral blood sample was drawn into PAXgene tubes per donor and stored at -80°C. Without any T cell sorting, total RNA was extracted from whole blood using the PAXgene blood miRNA kit on an automated QIAcube. Peripheral blood from monozygotic twin pairs who were concordant or discordant for inflammatory bowel disease underwent deep TCRalpha and TCRbeta repertoire profiling using unique molecular barcoding. Smoking habits were recorded for all twin pairs, with individuals classified as current, former or never smokers. Source material: blood. This receptor was obtained from a human donor with ulcerative colitis or Crohn's disease, or a healthy co-twin of an affected twin (not recorded which). In this chain, TRBV7-9 is recombined with TRBJ1-6; absent DNA, TCRdb's TRBD1 call cannot be checked. CDR3 protein: CASSGGGISPLHF.